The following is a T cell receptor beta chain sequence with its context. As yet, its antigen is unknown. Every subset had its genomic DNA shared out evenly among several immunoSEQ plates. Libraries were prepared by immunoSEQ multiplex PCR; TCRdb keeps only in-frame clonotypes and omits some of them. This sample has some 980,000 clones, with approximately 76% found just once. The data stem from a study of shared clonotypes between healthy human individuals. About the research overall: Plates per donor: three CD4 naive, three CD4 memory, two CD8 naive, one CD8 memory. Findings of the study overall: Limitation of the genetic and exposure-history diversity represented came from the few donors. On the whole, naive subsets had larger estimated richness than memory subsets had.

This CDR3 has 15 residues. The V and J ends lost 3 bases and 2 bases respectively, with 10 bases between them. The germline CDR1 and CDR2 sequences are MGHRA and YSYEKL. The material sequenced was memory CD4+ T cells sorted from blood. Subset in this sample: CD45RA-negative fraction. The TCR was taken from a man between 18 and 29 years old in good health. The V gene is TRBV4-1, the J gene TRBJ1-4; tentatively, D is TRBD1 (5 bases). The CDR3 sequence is CASSQGLETNEKLFF. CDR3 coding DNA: TGCGCCAGCAGCCAGGGGCTGGAGACTAATGAAAAACTGTTTTTT.